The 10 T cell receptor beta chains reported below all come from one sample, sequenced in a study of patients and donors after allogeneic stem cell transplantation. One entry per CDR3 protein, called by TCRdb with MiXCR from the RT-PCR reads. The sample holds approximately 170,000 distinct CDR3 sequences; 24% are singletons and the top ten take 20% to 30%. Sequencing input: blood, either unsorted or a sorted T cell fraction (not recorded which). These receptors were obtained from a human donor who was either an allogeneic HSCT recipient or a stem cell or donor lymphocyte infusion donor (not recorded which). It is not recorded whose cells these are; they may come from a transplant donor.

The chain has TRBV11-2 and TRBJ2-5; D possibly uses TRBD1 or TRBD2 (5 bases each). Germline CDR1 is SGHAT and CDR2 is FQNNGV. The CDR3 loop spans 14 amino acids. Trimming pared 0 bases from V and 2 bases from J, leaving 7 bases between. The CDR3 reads CASSLERGQETQYF. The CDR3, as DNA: TGTGCCAGCAGCTTAGAGAGGGGACAAGAGACCCAGTACTTC.

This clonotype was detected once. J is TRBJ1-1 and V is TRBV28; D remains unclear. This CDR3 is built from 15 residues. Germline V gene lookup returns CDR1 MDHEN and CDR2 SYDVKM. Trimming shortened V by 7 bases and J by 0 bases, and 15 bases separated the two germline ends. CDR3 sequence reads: CASITTWSMNTEAFF. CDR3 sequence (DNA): TGTGCCAGCATTACCACTTGGAGCATGAACACTGAAGCTTTCTTT.

CDR3 amino acids: CASSDRREETQYF. The CDR3 region has the DNA TGTGCCAGCAGTGATCGGAGGGAAGAGACCCAGTACTTC. The chain couples TRBV2 to TRBJ2-5, with a possible D match to TRBD2 (6 bases). V shed 3 bases and J shed 3 bases, with 8 bases lying between them. The germline V gene encodes CDR1 SNHLY and CDR2 FYNNEI. The CDR3 totals 13 residues.

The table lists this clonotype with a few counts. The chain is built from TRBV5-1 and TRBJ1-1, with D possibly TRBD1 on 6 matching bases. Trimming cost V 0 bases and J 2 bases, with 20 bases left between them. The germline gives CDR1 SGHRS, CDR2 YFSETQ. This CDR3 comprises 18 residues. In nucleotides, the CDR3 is TGCGCCAGCAGCTTGGCCATATACGGGGGCGGCTCCAACACTGAAGCTTTCTTT. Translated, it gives CASSLAIYGGGSNTEAFF.

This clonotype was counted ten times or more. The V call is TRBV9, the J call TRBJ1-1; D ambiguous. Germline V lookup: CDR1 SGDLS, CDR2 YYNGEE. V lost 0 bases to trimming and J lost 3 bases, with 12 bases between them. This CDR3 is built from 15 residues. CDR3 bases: TGTGCCAGCAGCGTAGGCCCGCTAGTGGACACTGAAGCTTTCTTT. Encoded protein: CASSVGPLVDTEAFF.

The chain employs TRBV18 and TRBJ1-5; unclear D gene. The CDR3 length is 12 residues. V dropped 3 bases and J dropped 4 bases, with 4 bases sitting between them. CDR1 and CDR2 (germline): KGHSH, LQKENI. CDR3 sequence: CASSPQNQPQHF. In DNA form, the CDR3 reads TGTGCCAGCTCACCGCAGAATCAGCCCCAGCATTTT.

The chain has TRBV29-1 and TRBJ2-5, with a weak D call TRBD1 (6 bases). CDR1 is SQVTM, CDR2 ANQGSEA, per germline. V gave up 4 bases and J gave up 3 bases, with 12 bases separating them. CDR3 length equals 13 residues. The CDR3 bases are TGCAGCGTTGGGGGGACATTCGAAGAGACCCAGTACTTC. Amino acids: CSVGGTFEETQYF.

CDR3 loop: CASSQDWTSRSYEQYF. Written as DNA, the CDR3 is TGTGCCAGCAGCCAAGATTGGACATCCCGCTCCTACGAGCAGTACTTC. V and J are TRBV3-1 and TRBJ2-7, with D possibly TRBD1 on 5 matching bases. The V gene's germline CDR1 is LGHDT and CDR2 YNNKEL (reference sequence). The CDR3 consists of 16 residues. With 0 bases removed from V and 0 bases from J, the gap between germline ends came to 12 bases.

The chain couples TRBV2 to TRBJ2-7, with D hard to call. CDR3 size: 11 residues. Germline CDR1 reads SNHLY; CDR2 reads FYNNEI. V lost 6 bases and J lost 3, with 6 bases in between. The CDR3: CASSPFYEQYF. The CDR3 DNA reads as TGTGCCAGCAGCCCATTCTACGAGCAGTACTTC.

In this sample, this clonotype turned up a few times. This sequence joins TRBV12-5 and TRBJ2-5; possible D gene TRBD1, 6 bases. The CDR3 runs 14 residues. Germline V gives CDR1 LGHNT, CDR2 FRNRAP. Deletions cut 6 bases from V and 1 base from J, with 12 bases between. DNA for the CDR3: TGTGCTAGTGGGACGGACAGCTCCCAAGAGACCCAGTACTTC. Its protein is CASGTDSSQETQYF.